These 17 T cell receptor beta chains were sequenced from one sample in a study of T cells after yellow fever vaccination. Each CDR3 protein is one row after TCRdb ran MiXCR on the 5' RACE reads. The sample lists 350,000 to 450,000 distinct CDR3 sequences, around 20% occurring once. Source: PBMCs, taken before the yellow fever booster vaccination. These TCRs come from a man between 18 and 29 years old who received the YFV17D yellow fever vaccine.

This chain uses TRBV7-8 with TRBJ2-7, with D tentatively TRBD1 (5 bases). The CDR3 runs to 13 residues. V lost 5 bases, J lost 9 bases, and 17 bases lay in between. Germline V CDR1 and CDR2: SGHVS, FQNEAQ. In DNA form, the CDR3 reads TGTGCCAGCAGCCAGAGACAGTTGTCGTGGCAGTACGTC. Its protein product is CASSQRQLSWQYV.

There are a few counts of this clonotype. V is TRBV3-1 and J is TRBJ2-2; D possibly corresponds to TRBD1 (6 bases). Trimming left V 6 bases short and J 1 base short, with 9 bases between. The CDR3 consists of 14 residues. Germline V lookup: CDR1 LGHDT, CDR2 YNNKEL (reference sequence). The CDR3 spells CASRVQGNTGELFF. For the CDR3, the DNA is TGTGCCAGCAGGGTACAGGGGAACACCGGGGAGCTGTTTTTT.

The rearrangement uses TRBV13 and TRBJ2-5; D call uncertain. CDR3 length: 13 residues. Trimming left V 4 bases short and J 5 bases short, with 11 bases between. Germline CDR1 PRHDT, CDR2 FYEKMQ (reference sequence). For the CDR3, the DNA is TGTGCCAGCAGCTCCCCCGGCCATGAGACCCAGTACTTC. Translated, it gives CASSSPGHETQYF. Looking up the rest from reference TRBV13 and TRBJ2-5 gives the full variable domain: AAGVIQSPRHLIKEKRETATLKCYPIPRHDTVYWYQQGPGQDPQFLISFYEKMQSDKGSIPDRFSAQQFSDYHSELNMSSLELGDSALYFCASSSPGHETQYFGPGTRLLVL.

J is TRBJ2-1 and V is TRBV20-1; D might be TRBD1 or TRBD2, each matching 6 bases. V lost 0 bases, J lost 7 bases, and 13 bases lay in between. Germline-derived CDR1 and CDR2 are DFQATT and SNEGSKA (reference sequence). This CDR3 region has 14 residues. The CDR3: CSARDLGGQNEQFF. DNA of the CDR3: TGCAGTGCTAGAGATCTGGGGGGCCAAAATGAGCAGTTCTTC.

The chain has TRBV12-3 or TRBV12-4 and TRBJ1-2, with 8 bases matching TRBD1. The V gene end was trimmed by 5 bases and the J gene end by 7 bases; junction bases not matched to a gene: 12. The CDR3 has 15 amino acids. The CDR3 nucleotides are TGTGCCAGCAGTCCTCTCCTCCAGGGGGCTAGTGGCTACACCTTC. This encodes CASSPLLQGASGYTF.

As to this clonotype: One end of the junction varies from germline; a read error may be responsible. The gene calls are TRBV7-7 and TRBJ2-5; 9 bases are shared with TRBD1. This CDR3 region has 15 residues. Germline V lookup: CDR1 SSHAT, CDR2 FNYEAQ (reference sequence). DNA for the CDR3: TGTGCTAGCAGCCCGACGACAGGGGGCCAAGAGACCCAGTACTTC. It specifies CASSPTTGGQETQYF.

The genes are TRBV7-6 and TRBJ2-1; tentatively, D is TRBD2 (5 bases). CDR3 length: 17 residues. Trimming stripped 2 bases from V and 2 bases from J, with 16 bases between. From germline, CDR1 is SGHVS and CDR2 FNYEAQ. CDR3 nucleotide sequence: TGTGCCAGCAGCTTACCCCGGAGGATGATCCCCTACAATGAGCAGTTCTTC. Its protein is CASSLPRRMIPYNEQFF.

The V and J genes are TRBV12-3 or TRBV12-4 and TRBJ2-1; D ambiguous. V was shortened by 3 bases and J by 9 bases, with 18 bases between the two germline ends. This CDR3 spans 15 amino acids. For the CDR3, the DNA is TGTGCCAGCAGTTTCGACTCTAGTAGATGGGGTGAGCAGTTCTTC. Translated, it gives CASSFDSSRWGEQFF.

The V call is TRBV4-3, the J call TRBJ2-4; D is unclear. This CDR3 has 15 amino acids. Germline-derived CDR1 and CDR2 are LGHNA and YSLEER. V shed 4 bases and J shed 4 bases, with 14 bases lying between them. The CDR3 coding sequence is TGCGCCAGCAGCCCTGGATCCGATTCAAAAAACATTCAGTACTTC. Protein product: CASSPGSDSKNIQYF.

The chain is built from TRBV7-9 and TRBJ2-1, with 11 bases lining up with TRBD2. V was clipped by 6 bases and J by 2 bases; unmatched bases: 3. CDR3 length equals 15 residues. In germline, CDR1 is SEHNR, CDR2 FQNEAQ (reference sequence). The CDR3 reads CASRILAGAYNEQFF. The CDR3, as DNA: TGTGCCAGCAGGATACTAGCGGGGGCCTACAATGAGCAGTTCTTC. Combining the CDR3 with reference TRBV7-9 and TRBJ2-1 gives the whole variable domain DTGVSQNPRHKITKRGQNVTFRCDPISEHNRLYWYRQTLGQGPEFLTYFQNEAQLEKSRLLSDRFSAERPKGSFSTLEIQRTEQGDSAMYLCASRILAGAYNEQFFGPGTRLTVL.

This clonotype was counted only a few times. CDR3 in DNA: TGCGCCAGCAGCCTATATCAGACAGGGAACACTGAAGCTTTCTTT. This encodes CASSLYQTGNTEAFF. The V call is TRBV4-1, the J call TRBJ1-1; D possibly corresponds to TRBD1 (6 bases). V lost 4 bases, J lost 1 base, and 13 bases lay in between. In germline, CDR1 is MGHRA, CDR2 YSYEKL. This CDR3 contains 15 residues.

The chain recombines TRBV29-1 with TRBJ1-2, with unresolved D. The CDR3 is made up of 13 amino acids. V gave up 0 bases and J gave up 3 bases, with 8 bases separating them. The germline V gene has CDR1 SQVTM and CDR2 ANQGSEA. The CDR3 region has the DNA TGCAGCGTTGAAGAGGATAATTACTATGGCTACACCTTC. Translating gives CSVEEDNYYGYTF.

The gene calls are TRBV7-2 and TRBJ1-6; 9 bases match TRBD1. The CDR3 sequence is 15 residues long. Unmatched junction bases numbered 6, after V lost 3 bases and J lost 9 bases. Germline V gives CDR1 SGHTA, CDR2 FQGNSA. Here the CDR3 DNA reads TGTGCCAGCAGCTTGGGGACAGGGTTGAGTTCACCCCTCCACTTT. It specifies CASSLGTGLSSPLHF.

The V call is TRBV5-1, the J call TRBJ2-1; possible D gene TRBD1, 6 bases. Trimming left V 1 base short and J 3 bases short, with 14 bases between. CDR1 is SGHRS, CDR2 YFSETQ, per germline. This CDR3 has 16 residues. CDR3: CASSLPATGDYNEQFF. The CDR3 DNA reads TGCGCCAGCAGCTTGCCCGCGACAGGCGACTACAATGAGCAGTTCTTC. Based on the CDR3 plus reference TRBV5-1 and TRBJ2-1, the full variable domain is KAGVTQTPRYLIKTRGQQVTLSCSPISGHRSVSWYQQTPGQGLQFLFEYFSETQRNKGNFPGRFSGRQFSNSRSEMNVSTLELGDSALYLCASSLPATGDYNEQFFGPGTRLTVL.

The chain employs TRBV18 and TRBJ2-7; a weak D match, TRBD1 (5 bases). From germline, CDR1 is KGHSH and CDR2 LQKENI. The CDR3 totals 16 residues. V gave up 2 bases and J gave up 2 bases, with 16 bases separating them. CDR3 DNA: TGTGCCAGCTCACCAATAAAGGGGCTTCGAACCTACGAGCAGTACTTC. Protein sequence: CASSPIKGLRTYEQYF.

This clonotype was observed a few times. The CDR3 is CASSQLTGSTEAFF. The CDR3 bases are TGCGCCAGCAGCCAACTAACAGGGAGCACTGAAGCTTTCTTT. The chain combines TRBV4-3 with TRBJ1-1, with TRBD1 as a possible D gene (6 bases). V lost 2 bases to trimming and J lost 4 bases, with 11 bases between them. Germline V CDR1 and CDR2: LGHNA, YSLEER. CDR3 length: 14 amino acids.

The chain is built from TRBV28 and TRBJ1-2; D not resolved. The CDR3 runs to 14 residues. Trimming removed 3 bases at V and 4 bases at J, with 12 bases between. The germline V gene has CDR1 MDHEN and CDR2 SYDVKM. CDR3 DNA sequence: TGTGCCAGCAGTTTTGTGGGTAAAATCTATGGCTACACCTTC. Amino acid sequence: CASSFVGKIYGYTF.